This is a list of T cell receptor beta chains from one sample in a study of T cells after yellow fever vaccination. Each CDR3 protein is one row after TCRdb ran MiXCR on the 5' RACE reads. The sample holds some 550,000 distinct CDR3 sequences, 19% seen once. Sequencing used PBMCs, obtained 15 days after the yellow fever booster vaccination. These receptors all stem from a man aged 25-45 years who received the YFV17D yellow fever vaccine. Each CDR3 is given with its conserved first and last residue. D genes are given only for firm matches. Rows give clone size only sometimes, using once, few, many, or a class for an expanded clone.

clone_size cdr3_length j_call d_call v_call cdr3_nt cdr3_aa
once 16 TRBJ2-3 TRBD2 TRBV4-2 TGTGCCAGCAGCCAAGATCTGACTAGCGGGAGTGATACGCAGTATTTT CASSQDLTSGSDTQYF
few 16 TRBJ2-1 . TRBV9 TGTGCCAGCAGCGGATCAGGGGCGCCCTCCTACAATGAGCAGTTCTTC CASSGSGAPSYNEQFF
. 14 TRBJ1-2 . TRBV5-6 TGTGCCAGCAGCTCTTTAGGGGACGACTATGGCTACACCTTC CASSSLGDDYGYTF
. 11 TRBJ2-5 . TRBV5-1 TGCGCCAGCATGGAGTCAGAGACCCAGTACTTC CASMESETQYF
few 14 TRBJ2-1 . TRBV29-1 TGCAGCGTCACTACAGCTTACGGATACAATGAGCAGTTCTTC CSVTTAYGYNEQFF
few 14 TRBJ2-7 TRBD2 TRBV7-2 TGTGCCAGCAGCTTCGGACTAGCGGAGTACGAGCAGTACTTC CASSFGLAEYEQYF
. 15 TRBJ2-1 . TRBV7-2 TGTGCCAGCAGCTTAGAGGCGGTACGAGACAATGAGCAGTTCTTC CASSLEAVRDNEQFF
few 17 TRBJ2-3 TRBD2 TRBV7-2 TGTGCCAGCAGGCCCCCCGGTGGGGGGAGGGGCGCAGATACGCAGTATTTT CASRPPGGGRGADTQYF
. 14 TRBJ2-3 . TRBV5-5 TGTGCCAGCAGCGGGACGTGGCCGACAGATACGCAGTATTTT CASSGTWPTDTQYF
few 15 TRBJ2-2 . TRBV18 TGTGCCAGCTCACCTCAACTAGGAGAAACCGGGGAGCTGTTTTTT CASSPQLGETGELFF
. 13 TRBJ2-3 . TRBV20-1 TGCAGTGCTAGAGTGGCTTCAGGGGATACGCAGTATTTT CSARVASGDTQYF
few 14 TRBJ2-5 TRBD2 TRBV12-3/TRBV12-4 TGTGCCAGCAGTTCGTCCGGGACTAGGGAGACCCAGTACTTC CASSSSGTRETQYF
. 13 TRBJ2-1 . TRBV7-9 TGTGCCAGCAGCTTTAACTCCCAATCCAAGCAGTTCTTC CASSFNSQSKQFF
few 12 TRBJ2-7 . TRBV6-1 TGTGCCAGCAGTATCGGGACCTACGAGCAGTACTTC CASSIGTYEQYF
. 15 TRBJ1-1 . TRBV3-1 TGTGCCAGCAGCTCCCCTAGCGAAGGGTACACTGAAGCTTTCTTT CASSSPSEGYTEAFF
few 13 TRBJ2-1 . TRBV18 TGTGCCAGCTCACCACCGAGAGCAGTTGAGCAGTTCTTC CASSPPRAVEQFF
. 16 TRBJ2-7 TRBD1 TRBV15 TGTGCCACCAGCAGAGATGGAGGACAGGGGTCTTACGAGCAGTACTTC CATSRDGGQGSYEQYF
once 16 TRBJ2-1 TRBD1 TRBV19 TGTGCCAGTAGTCCAAGGACAGGGGACGCCTTCAATGAGCAGTTCTTC CASSPRTGDAFNEQFF
. 13 TRBJ2-7 TRBD2 TRBV10-3 TGTGCCATCGAGGCTAGCGGGAGGTACGAGCAGTACTTC CAIEASGRYEQYF
few 16 TRBJ1-3 . TRBV21-1 TGTGCCAGCAGCCATGGCGGTGGCAGGGGTGGAAACACCATATATTTT CASSHGGGRGGNTIYF
many 13 TRBJ2-7 TRBD2 TRBV29-1 TGCAGCGTTGCTAGCGGGAGTCGTAGAGAGCAGTACTTC CSVASGSRREQYF
few 14 TRBJ2-7 TRBD1 TRBV15 TGTGCCACCAGCGCGGGACAGGGTTACTACGAGCAGTACTTC CATSAGQGYYEQYF
. 12 TRBJ2-3 . TRBV20-1 TGCAGTGTCCAGGGGCGCGCAGATACGCAGTATTTT CSVQGRADTQYF
. 14 TRBJ1-2 . TRBV5-1 TGCGCCAGCAGCGCATTACAGGGTTCCTATGGCTACACCTTC CASSALQGSYGYTF
. 13 TRBJ2-3 TRBD1 TRBV27 TGTGCCAGCAGGGGACAGGACACAGATACGCAGTATTTT CASRGQDTDTQYF
. 14 TRBJ2-7 . TRBV4-3 TGCGCCAGCAGCCAAGGGGGGCGTAATTACGAGCAGTACTTC CASSQGGRNYEQYF
few 16 TRBJ2-7 TRBD1 TRBV4-2 TGTGCCAGCAGCCAAACCCAGGGACAGGGGTTGGACGAGCAGTACTTC CASSQTQGQGLDEQYF
. 12 TRBJ2-4 . TRBV25-1 TGTGCCAGCAGTGCCCAGGAGCGCGTTCAGTACTTC CASSAQERVQYF
many 14 TRBJ2-7 TRBD2 TRBV5-1 TGCGCCAGCAGCTCCGGGACTAGCGGCTACGAGCAGTACTTC CASSSGTSGYEQYF
. 13 TRBJ2-7 . TRBV5-1 TGCGCCAGCAGCTCGCCTAACCGGCTCGAGCAGTACTTC CASSSPNRLEQYF
few 15 TRBJ2-3 . TRBV5-8 TGTGCCAGCAGCTCTTTAAGAGGGGCCACAGATACGCAGTATTTT CASSSLRGATDTQYF
few 15 TRBJ1-1 . TRBV10-3 TGTGCCATCAGTGAGTCGGGCGTCGGGAACACTGAAGCTTTCTTT CAISESGVGNTEAFF
few 14 TRBJ1-6 TRBD1 TRBV7-9 TGTGCCAGCCGAAAGACAGGGTGGAATTCACCCCTCCACTTT CASRKTGWNSPLHF
few 12 TRBJ1-1 . TRBV29-1 TGCAGCGTTGAAGGGACAGCTTCTGAAGCTTTCTTT CSVEGTASEAFF
few 13 TRBJ1-5 TRBD1 TRBV20-1 TGCAGTGCTAAAGGGGGCGCGGGTCAGCCCCAGCATTTT CSAKGGAGQPQHF
. 14 TRBJ2-7 . TRBV20-1 TGCAGTGCTAGAGCCGCTACAGGGGAGGACGAGCAGTACTTC CSARAATGEDEQYF
many 11 TRBJ2-3 . TRBV7-2 TGTGCCAGCACCTCAGGGGATACGCAGTATTTT CASTSGDTQYF